This TCR beta chain is drawn from a study of blood T cell repertoires in COVID-19. Germline V lookup: CDR1 LNHDA, CDR2 SQIVND (reference sequence). This CDR3 is 15 amino acids long. The trim removed 5 bases at V and 2 bases at J, leaving 6 bases unmatched. The method was immunoSEQ multiplex PCR; TCRdb's version includes in-frame clones alone and lacks a portion of them. The sample records tens of thousands of clones, less than 95% being singletons. The sequencing input was peripheral blood. The chain has TRBV19 and TRBJ2-1, with 7 bases identical to TRBD1. The clonotype comes from a woman aged 45 to 65 in a cohort sampled during active COVID-19. In nucleotides, the CDR3 is TGTGCCAGTAGTTATAGGGGGCTAGCCTACAATGAGCAGTTCTTC. Encoded protein: CASSYRGLAYNEQFF.